This TCR beta chain was profiled in a study of brain T cells in children with intractable seizures. Findings and limits, study-wide: Viral specificity was inferred only from CDR3 similarity; HCMV serostatus was unknown. Absence of clones before surgery may stem from lower sequencing depth.

With 5 bases removed from V and 5 bases from J, the gap between germline ends came to 14 bases. The CDR3 runs to 14 residues. Per germline, CDR1 SGHTA and CDR2 FQGTGA. Clones were sequenced by immunoSEQ multiplex PCR, and TCRdb holds only the in-frame ones, with some missing. The sample has roughly 80,000 clones, around nine tenths seen once. As concerns this clone: Its antigen is still unknown.

Sequencing was limited to surgery cases with top T cell transcript signatures in brain tissue. Patients received at least one anti-epileptic drug before surgery. The input for sequencing was peripheral blood, taken at surgery. This TCR came from a girl aged 2-10 years with Rasmussen encephalitis and intractable seizures. The J gene is TRBJ2-3, the V gene TRBV7-3, with D possibly matching TRBD1 (6 bases). The CDR3 DNA reads as TGTGCCAGCAGCCAGGGGACCCCGGGAGATACGCAGTATTTT. This translates into CASSQGTPGDTQYF.